Below are 13 T cell receptor beta chains sequenced from a single sample in a study of shared clonotypes between healthy human individuals. Sequencing was performed with immunoSEQ multiplex PCR; in TCRdb, only in-frame clones are kept and a portion is missing. This sample carries 2.3 million or so clones, more than 85% of them seen once, and the ten largest clones take 0.35% to 0.5%. Sequenced sample: naive CD4+ T cells from PBMCs. Subset here: CD45RA+ positively selected. All receptors come from a man aged 18-30 years in good health. Some clones in this sample may be carry-over from other donors' samples.

V gene TRBV7-9 combines with J gene TRBJ1-3; 8 bases map to TRBD1. V was pared by 5 bases and J by 8 bases, with 14 bases of the junction left unmatched. The CDR3 totals 16 residues. CDR1 is SEHNR, CDR2 FQNEAQ, per germline (reference sequence). The CDR3 region has the DNA TGTGCCAGCAGCGCCGTAGCAGGGGGCTTCGGGGACACCATATATTTT. This translates into CASSAVAGGFGDTIYF.

J is TRBJ2-2 and V is TRBV7-6, with 14 nucleotides matching TRBD2. Germline-derived CDR1 and CDR2 are SGHVS and FNYEAQ. The J segment lost 0 bases and the V segment lost 5 bases, leaving 11 bases of the junction unmatched. The CDR3 is made up of 20 amino acids. As DNA, the CDR3 is TGTGCCAGCAGCCCTGGACTAGCGGGAGGCTCATCGTCGAACACCGGGGAGCTGTTTTTT. Its translation is CASSPGLAGGSSSNTGELFF.

Of note for this clone: This sample includes further DNA sequences coding for the same CDR3. V gene TRBV30 combines with J gene TRBJ2-5, with D unresolved. The CDR3 contains 11 residues. Germline loops: CDR1 GTSNPN, CDR2 SVGIG (reference sequence). Trimming left V 1 base short and J 4 bases short, with 4 bases between. In nucleotides, the CDR3 is TGTGCCTGGAGTGAGGGAGAGACCCAGTACTTC. It translates to CAWSEGETQYF. Filled out from reference TRBV30 and TRBJ2-5, the complete variable domain reads SQTIHQWPATLVQPVGSPLSLECTVEGTSNPNLYWYRQAAGRGLQLLFYSVGIGQISSEVPQNLSASRPQDRQFILSSKKLLLSDSGFYLCAWSEGETQYFGPGTRLLVL.

The V gene is TRBV5-1, the J gene TRBJ2-2; 8 nucleotides line up with TRBD2. Germline assignment: CDR1 SGHRS and CDR2 YFSETQ. This CDR3 is built from 15 residues. V shed 2 bases, J shed 4 bases, and the junction held 4 bases outside the gene matches. The CDR3 DNA reads TGCGCCAGCAGCTTTATAGCGGGGTCCACCGGGGAGCTGTTTTTT. This codes for CASSFIAGSTGELFF. Full variable domain (outside the CDR3, taken from reference TRBV5-1 and TRBJ2-2): KAGVTQTPRYLIKTRGQQVTLSCSPISGHRSVSWYQQTPGQGLQFLFEYFSETQRNKGNFPGRFSGRQFSNSRSEMNVSTLELGDSALYLCASSFIAGSTGELFFGEGSRLTVL.

The J gene is TRBJ2-7, the V gene TRBV23-1; TRBD1 is a possible D gene (6 bases). TRBV23-1 is known as an ORF, though its function is uncertain. The CDR3 totals 14 residues. Trimming stripped 4 bases from V and 1 base from J, with 11 bases between. CDR3 in amino acids: CASSLQGSSYEQYF. DNA of the CDR3: TGCGCCAGCAGTCTACAGGGATCGTCCTACGAGCAGTACTTC.

The chain links TRBV28 to TRBJ2-2; no clear D gene. V lost 6 bases and J lost 8, with 7 bases in between. The CDR3 has 11 amino acids. Germline V gene data show CDR1 as MDHEN and CDR2 as SYDVKM. The CDR3 nucleotides are TGTGCCAGCAGCCCCCGGGGGGAGCTGTTTTTT. Encoded protein: CASSPRGELFF.

The rearrangement links TRBV28 to TRBJ1-2; a weak D match, TRBD1 (5 bases). Between the trimmed V and J ends, which lost 4 bases and 4 bases, there was a span of 16 bases. The CDR3 totals 15 residues. Germline CDR1 is MDHEN and CDR2 is SYDVKM. The DNA of the CDR3 is TGTGCCAGCAGTTCGTTAGGGGCACCACCCTATGGCTACACCTTC. Translated: CASSSLGAPPYGYTF.

The chain links TRBV11-2 to TRBJ1-2; 11 positions agree with TRBD1. This CDR3 comprises 18 residues. The germline gives CDR1 SGHAT, CDR2 FQNNGV. V shed 2 bases, J shed 2 bases, and the junction held 10 bases outside the gene matches. The CDR3, as DNA: TGTGCCAGCAGCTTACGGGGACAGGGGGTCTGGAGCAACTATGGCTACACCTTC. The encoded protein is CASSLRGQGVWSNYGYTF.

Points on this clone: Other DNA sequences in the sample encode the same CDR3. The J gene is TRBJ2-7, the V gene TRBV15; D gene ambiguous. Germline CDR1 reads LNHNV; CDR2 reads YYDKDF (reference sequence). The CDR3 has 12 amino acids. The ends were cut back, 1 base at V and 5 bases at J, with 6 bases in the middle. The CDR3 coding sequence is TGTGCCACCAGCAGAGGGGTGGACGAGCAGTACTTC. Its translation is CATSRGVDEQYF.

This chain links TRBV6-5 with TRBJ1-2; 9 bases map to TRBD1. The germline V gene has CDR1 MNHEY and CDR2 SVGAGI. The junction had 5 bases not matched to a gene; V was cut back by 7 bases and J by 2 bases. This CDR3 spans 14 amino acids. CDR3 nucleotide sequence: TGTGCCAGCACCGATGACAGGGGGAACTATGGCTACACCTTC. It codes for CASTDDRGNYGYTF.

J is TRBJ2-7 and V is TRBV7-2, with 10 bases that match TRBD2. Per germline, CDR1 SGHTA and CDR2 FQGNSA. Trimming cost V 1 base and J 7 bases; bases outside gene matches: 4. The CDR3 sequence is 14 residues long. The CDR3 region is CASSLGSGRLEQYF. The CDR3 DNA reads TGTGCCAGCAGCTTAGGTAGCGGGAGGCTTGAGCAGTACTTC.

The chain carries TRBV5-6 and TRBJ2-5, with a tentative D call TRBD2 (7 bases). Germline lookup yields CDR1 SGHDT and CDR2 YYEEEE. Trimming left V 4 bases short and J 4 bases short, with 14 bases between. The CDR3 loop spans 14 amino acids. CDR3 DNA sequence: TGTGCCAGCAGCCTGGATGCGGGGGCAGAGACCCAGTACTTC. Amino acid sequence: CASSLDAGAETQYF.

The chain employs TRBV6-4 and TRBJ2-3, with 8 bases aligning to TRBD1. CDR3 length: 14 residues. The germline gives CDR1 MRHNA, CDR2 SNTAGT. The junction had 7 bases not matched to a gene; V was cut back by 5 bases and J by 6 bases. DNA for the CDR3: TGTGCCAGCAGTCCTCGGACAGGGTGGGATACGCAGTATTTT. Its translation: CASSPRTGWDTQYF.